These T cell receptor beta chains were read from a single sample in a study of blood T cell repertoires in COVID-19. The method was immunoSEQ multiplex PCR; TCRdb's version includes in-frame clones alone and lacks a portion of them. The sample carries around 50,000 clones, approximately 82% recorded once. Sequenced material: PBMCs or T cells enriched from blood (not recorded which). These receptors were obtained from a woman aged 45-65 years with acute COVID-19. The CDR3 runs from the conserved cysteine through the conserved F or W. Fields, in order: CDR3 length, V gene, D gene, clone size, J gene, CDR3 DNA, CDR3 protein. A D gene is named only where the DNA matches it firmly. Some rows mark clone size as missing; the rest say once, few, many or name a class of expanded clone.

13,TRBV7-2,TRBD1,-,TRBJ1-1,TGTGCCAGCAGCTTAGCGACAGGGACTGAAGCTTTCTTT,CASSLATGTEAFF
12,TRBV6-1,-,-,TRBJ1-5,TGTGCCAGCAGTGAATCGGGTCAGCCCCAGCATTTT,CASSESGQPQHF
14,TRBV9,-,-,TRBJ2-3,TGTGCCAGCAGCGTAATAGAGGGCACAGATACGCAGTATTTT,CASSVIEGTDTQYF
13,TRBV7-3,-,-,TRBJ2-1,TGTGCCAGCAGCTTAATCAGGAACAATGAGCAGTTCTTC,CASSLIRNNEQFF
17,TRBV28,TRBD1,-,TRBJ2-7,TGTGCCAGCTTGACAGGGGCGCGCATCCAGGGATTAGGCGAGCAGTACTTC,CASLTGARIQGLGEQYF
12,TRBV7-9,-,-,TRBJ2-7,TGTGCCAGCAGCTTCCAGACCTACGAGCAGTACTTC,CASSFQTYEQYF
13,TRBV2,-,-,TRBJ1-5,TGTGCCAGCAGTCAGACAGGCAATCAGCCCCAGCATTTT,CASSQTGNQPQHF
15,TRBV29-1,TRBD2,-,TRBJ2-5,TGCAGCGTTGAGGAGCTAGCGGGGGGGGTGGAGACCCAGTACTTC,CSVEELAGGVETQYF
14,TRBV10-3,-,-,TRBJ2-2,TGTGCCATCAACCCCCAGGGTAACACCGGGGAGCTGTTTTTT,CAINPQGNTGELFF
19,TRBV10-2,TRBD2,-,TRBJ2-2,TGCGCCAGCAGGGGCCTCCGACTAGCGGGGGGGCCCGACACCGGGGAGCTGTTTTTT,CASRGLRLAGGPDTGELFF
16,TRBV9,TRBD2,-,TRBJ2-3,TGTGCCAGCAGCGGCACTAGCGGGGGGGCAACAGATACGCAGTATTTT,CASSGTSGGATDTQYF
13,TRBV11-3,TRBD1,few,TRBJ1-2,TGTGCCAGCAGCCCGGGACAGGCCTATGGCTACACCTTC,CASSPGQAYGYTF
14,TRBV6-5,-,few,TRBJ1-3,TGTGCCATCGAGTTCGGGGAGGGGGGAAACACCATATATTTT,CAIEFGEGGNTIYF
15,TRBV12-5,TRBD1,few,TRBJ1-2,TGTGCTAGTGGTCTCCACGGACAGGGGGTGAGTGGCTACACCTTC,CASGLHGQGVSGYTF
16,TRBV30,TRBD1,-,TRBJ1-3,TGTGCCTGGAGTGGTGGTGGCAGGGGGCCTGGAAACACCATATATTTT,CAWSGGGRGPGNTIYF
17,TRBV19,TRBD1,-,TRBJ1-1,TGTGCCAGTAGTGTTAGCCCGGGACAGGGGCTAAACACTGAAGCTTTCTTT,CASSVSPGQGLNTEAFF
13,TRBV6-6,-,-,TRBJ2-1,TGTGCCAGCAGTTACGCCTGGGCCAATGAGCAGTTCTTC,CASSYAWANEQFF
15,TRBV19,TRBD1,-,TRBJ1-1,TGTGCCAGTAGTCCCCGGACAGGGGGAGTGTCTGAAGCTTTCTTT,CASSPRTGGVSEAFF
15,TRBV18,TRBD1,-,TRBJ1-2,TGTGCCAGCTCATCGGGTAGGGGGCCGAACTATGGCTACACCTTC,CASSSGRGPNYGYTF
16,TRBV5-1,TRBD1,-,TRBJ2-1,TGCGCCAGCAGCTTGGGGGGACAGGGCTGGGGCAATGAGCAGTTCTTC,CASSLGGQGWGNEQFF
19,TRBV5-1,TRBD1,-,TRBJ1-4,TGCGCCAGCAGCCACATGGACAGGGGAGTTAGTGCAACTAATGAAAAACTGTTTTTT,CASSHMDRGVSATNEKLFF
13,TRBV12-3/TRBV12-4,TRBD1,few,TRBJ1-2,TGTGCCAGCAGTCAAACCGGGACAGGTGGCTACACCTTC,CASSQTGTGGYTF
14,TRBV10-2,-,-,TRBJ1-5,TGCGCCAGCAGTGAGTCGACAGCTGGGCAGCCCCAGCATTTT,CASSESTAGQPQHF
15,TRBV7-9,TRBD2,-,TRBJ2-3,TGTGCCAGCAGTCCGCCAGCGGGGGCTACCGATACGCAGTATTTT,CASSPPAGATDTQYF
13,TRBV29-1,TRBD1,-,TRBJ1-4,TGCAGCGTTGATGGACAGGGGAATGAAAAACTGTTTTTT,CSVDGQGNEKLFF
14,TRBV25-1,-,-,TRBJ1-6,TGTGCCAGCAGTGACGGACAATATAATTCACCCCTCCACTTT,CASSDGQYNSPLHF
15,TRBV9,-,-,TRBJ1-1,TGTGCCAGCGGAACGGGGGGCGCTAGGGGCACTGAAGCTTTCTTT,CASGTGGARGTEAFF
17,TRBV28,TRBD1,-,TRBJ1-2,TGTGCCAGCAGTTCTCAGACCGGGACAGGGGGGAACTATGGCTACACCTTC,CASSSQTGTGGNYGYTF
16,TRBV19,-,few,TRBJ1-5,TGTGCCAGTAGTTATCGTGGGAGAAGCGGCAATCAGCCCCAGCATTTT,CASSYRGRSGNQPQHF
16,TRBV12-5,-,-,TRBJ2-7,TGTGCTAGTGGTGCCGAGACAGGTTCGAGTTTCTACGAGCAGTACTTC,CASGAETGSSFYEQYF
16,TRBV21-1,-,-,TRBJ2-5,TGTGCCAGCAGCAAAGCGCTTTTGGGAGTGTTAGAGACCCAGTACTTC,CASSKALLGVLETQYF
14,TRBV20-1,TRBD1,few,TRBJ2-7,TGCAGTGCTAGTGAGGGACAGGCAACCTACGAGCAGTACTTC,CSASEGQATYEQYF
17,TRBV19,TRBD2,-,TRBJ2-2,TGTGCCAGTAGTCCAGGGACTAGCGGGGGGTATGTCGGGGAGCTGTTTTTT,CASSPGTSGGYVGELFF
15,TRBV6-5,TRBD2,-,TRBJ2-7,TGTGCCAGCAGGGACCCTAGCGGGGGGGCCCACGAGCAGTACTTC,CASRDPSGGAHEQYF
15,TRBV2,TRBD1,-,TRBJ2-7,TGTGCCAGCAGAGTTTACAGGGGACCACCATACGAGCAGTACTTC,CASRVYRGPPYEQYF
14,TRBV19,TRBD1,once,TRBJ1-1,TGTGCCAGTACCCCCGATGGGACAGGGTCTGAAGCTTTCTTT,CASTPDGTGSEAFF
14,TRBV7-9,-,-,TRBJ1-2,TGTGCCAGCAGCTTAGACGGGACTATCCTTGGTCCCACCTTC,CASSLDGTILGPTF